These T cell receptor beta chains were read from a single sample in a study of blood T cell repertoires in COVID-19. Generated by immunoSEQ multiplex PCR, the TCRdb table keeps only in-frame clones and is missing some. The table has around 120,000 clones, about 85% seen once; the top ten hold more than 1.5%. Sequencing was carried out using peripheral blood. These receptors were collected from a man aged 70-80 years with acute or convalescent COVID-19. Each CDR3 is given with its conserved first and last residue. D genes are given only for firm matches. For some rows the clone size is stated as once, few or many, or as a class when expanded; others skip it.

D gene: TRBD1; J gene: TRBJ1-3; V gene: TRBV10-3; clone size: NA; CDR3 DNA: TGTGCCATCAGTGCGACAGGGTTCTCTGGAAACACCATATATTTT; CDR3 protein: CAISATGFSGNTIYF
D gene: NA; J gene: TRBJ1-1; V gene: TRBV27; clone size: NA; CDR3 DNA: TGTGCCAGCAGTTTAATTCGAACGGGGTCGAACACTGAAGCTTTCTTT; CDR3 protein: CASSLIRTGSNTEAFF
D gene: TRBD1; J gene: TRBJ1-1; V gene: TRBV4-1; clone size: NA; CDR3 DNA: TGCGCCAGCAGCAAAGGTCCCCCAAGAGGACAGGTGGACACTGAAGCTTTCTTT; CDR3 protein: CASSKGPPRGQVDTEAFF
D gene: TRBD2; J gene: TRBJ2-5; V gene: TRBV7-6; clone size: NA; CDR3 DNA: TGTGCCTCGGGAGCGGGGGGTATCCAAGAGACCCAGTACTTC; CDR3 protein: CASGAGGIQETQYF
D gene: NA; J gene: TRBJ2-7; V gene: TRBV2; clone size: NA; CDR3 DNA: TGTGCCAGCAGACCAGGGCCCTCCTACGAGCAGTACTTC; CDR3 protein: CASRPGPSYEQYF
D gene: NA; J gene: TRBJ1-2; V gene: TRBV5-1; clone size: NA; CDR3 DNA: TGCGCCAGCAGCTTGGATTACAGGCCCAATCAGGGCGGCTACACCTTC; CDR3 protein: CASSLDYRPNQGGYTF
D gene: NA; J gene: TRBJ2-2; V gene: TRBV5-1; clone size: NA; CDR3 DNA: TGCGCCAGCAGCTTGGACAGACCCGGGGAGCTGTTTTTT; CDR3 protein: CASSLDRPGELFF
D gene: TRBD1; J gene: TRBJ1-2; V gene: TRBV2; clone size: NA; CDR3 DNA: TGTGCCAGCATGAAGGGACAGATGATATATGGCTACACCTTC; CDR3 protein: CASMKGQMIYGYTF
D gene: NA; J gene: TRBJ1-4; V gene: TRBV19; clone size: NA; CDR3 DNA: TGTGCCAGTAGTAGTCGCGAGGCAGCCACTAATGAAAAACTGTTTTTT; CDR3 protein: CASSSREAATNEKLFF
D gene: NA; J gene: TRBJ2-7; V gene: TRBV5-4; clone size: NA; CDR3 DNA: TGTGCCAGCAGCTTTTCGACAGACCACTACGAGCAGTACTTC; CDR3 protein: CASSFSTDHYEQYF
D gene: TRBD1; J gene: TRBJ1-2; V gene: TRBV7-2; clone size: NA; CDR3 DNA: TGTGCCAGCAGCTTAGTCACAGGGGTTCGGGATGGCTACACCTTC; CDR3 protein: CASSLVTGVRDGYTF
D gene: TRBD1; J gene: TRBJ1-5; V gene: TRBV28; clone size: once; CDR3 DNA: TGTGCCAGCAGTTTCTTACAGGGGGGCAATCAGCCCCAGCATTTT; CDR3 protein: CASSFLQGGNQPQHF
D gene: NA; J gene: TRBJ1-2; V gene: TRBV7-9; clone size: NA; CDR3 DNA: TGTGCCAGCAGCTTAGAGCTTGGTAGCAGCTATGGCTACACCTTC; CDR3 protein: CASSLELGSSYGYTF
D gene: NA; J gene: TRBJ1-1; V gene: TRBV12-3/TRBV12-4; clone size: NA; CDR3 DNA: TGTGCCAGCAGTAGGGGTGACACTGAAGCTTTCTTT; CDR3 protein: CASSRGDTEAFF